Below, 23 T cell receptor beta chains from the same sample are listed, as sequenced in a study of Graves' ophthalmopathy and Graves' hyperthyroidism. Researchers took RNA transcripts and amplified TCR beta CDR3 regions from them. HTBI primers were employed in first-round RT-PCR, then a second-round multiplex PCR followed. TCRdb passed the multiplex PCR reads through MiXCR, listing each CDR3 protein once. The sample records about half a million distinct CDR3 sequences, approximately 15% being singletons. Sequences were obtained from blood. The receptors here all came from a woman in her twenties or thirties with Graves' ophthalmopathy.

This clonotype was observed many times. The chain carries TRBV20-1 and TRBJ1-1; no clear D. Germline V gene sequence: CDR1 DFQATT, CDR2 SNEGSKA (reference sequence). The V end lost 3 bases, the J end lost 0 bases, and 11 bases lay between the germline ends. The CDR3 totals 14 residues. The CDR3 is CSASPNGLNTEAFF. The CDR3 DNA follows: TGCAGTGCTAGCCCCAACGGACTGAACACTGAAGCTTTCTTT.

For this clonotype: This may be a read error, as it is one base from a much larger clone. The J gene is TRBJ1-2, the V gene TRBV4-1; no reliable D call. CDR3 length equals 14 residues. Trimming cost V 0 bases and J 4 bases, with 9 bases left between them. The V gene's germline CDR1 is MGHRA and CDR2 YSYEKL. In DNA form, the CDR3 reads TGCGCCAGCAGCCAAGACCGGAGGAGCTATGGCTACACCTTC. Residues: CASSQDRRSYGYTF.

In regard to this clonotype: Being one base from a much bigger clone, this may be a read error. The chain uses TRBV11-3 and TRBJ1-5, with a possible D match to TRBD1 (5 bases). The germline V gene encodes CDR1 SGHNT and CDR2 YENEEA. The CDR3 consists of 15 residues. This CDR3 is CASCLTQGGNQPQHF. CDR3 sequence (DNA): TGTGCCAGCTGCTTAACCCAGGGAGGCAATCAGCCCCAGCATTTT.

This clonotype has just a few counts. The rearrangement links TRBV5-1 to TRBJ2-7; 7 positions match TRBD1. CDR3 size: 15 residues. The J segment lost 4 bases and the V segment lost 4 bases, leaving 11 bases of the junction unmatched. The germline gives CDR1 SGHRS, CDR2 YFSETQ. CDR3 sequence (DNA): TGCGCCAGCAGCCCCAGACAGGGTAAGGAATACGAGCAGTACTTC. This sequence encodes CASSPRQGKEYEQYF.

The V and J genes are TRBV5-1 and TRBJ2-7; no clear D. The CDR3 consists of 13 residues. Germline CDR1 SGHRS, CDR2 YFSETQ. V was shortened by 3 bases and J by 7 bases, with 14 bases between the two germline ends. The CDR3 spells CASSSPLDFEQYV. Written as DNA, the CDR3 is TGCGCCAGCAGCTCGCCCCTCGATTTTGAGCAGTACGTC.

About this clonotype itself: This may arise from a read error, as a much more abundant clone is one base away. The chain carries TRBV2 and TRBJ2-5; D is unclear. Germline V gene lookup returns CDR1 SNHLY and CDR2 FYNNEI. The CDR3 contains 14 residues. The DNA for the CDR3 is TGTGCCAGCAGGGTGGGCGGCTTCCAAGGGACCCAGTACTTC. Amino acid sequence: CASRVGGFQGTQYF.

This clonotype was counted ten times or more. The chain employs TRBV11-2 and TRBJ1-2; TRBD1 agrees at 8 bases. Germline V CDR1 and CDR2: SGHAT, FQNNGV. The V gene end was trimmed by 3 bases and the J gene end by 5 bases; junction bases not matched to a gene: 5. This CDR3 has 14 amino acids. The chain's CDR3 is CASSFGTGDYGYTF. The CDR3 nucleotides read TGTGCCAGCAGCTTCGGGACAGGCGATTATGGCTACACCTTC.

The chain is built from TRBV18 and TRBJ1-2, with 7 bases that match TRBD1. The V gene's germline CDR1 is KGHSH and CDR2 LQKENI. V lost 6 bases, J lost 8 bases, and 9 bases stayed unmatched. CDR3 length equals 13 residues. The CDR3 bases are TGTGCCAGCTCGCGACAGGGAGAGGGAGGCTACACCTTC. Amino acids: CASSRQGEGGYTF. Using reference TRBV18 and TRBJ1-2 for the parts outside the CDR3, the full variable domain is NAGVMQNPRHLVRRRGQEARLRCSPMKGHSHVYWYRQLPEEGLKFMVYLQKENIIDESGMPKERFSAEFPKEGPSILRIQQVVRGDSAAYFCASSRQGEGGYTFGSGTRLTVV.

This clonotype was detected ten times or more. The chain uses TRBV6-5 and TRBJ2-7, with D possibly TRBD1 on 6 matching bases. The CDR3 extends over 13 amino acids. Germline V gene lookup returns CDR1 MNHEY and CDR2 SVGAGI. The V end lost 2 bases, the J end lost 5 bases, and 10 bases lay between the germline ends. The CDR3 protein is CASSYRYRDEQYF. The CDR3 DNA reads TGTGCCAGCAGTTACCGATACAGGGACGAGCAGTACTTC.

The chain links TRBV2 to TRBJ1-5, with D uncertain. The ends were cut back, 1 base at V and 0 bases at J, with 4 bases in the middle. The CDR3 is 14 residues long. Germline lookup yields CDR1 SNHLY and CDR2 FYNNEI. CDR3 protein: CASSEENSNQPQHF. CDR3 sequence (DNA): TGTGCCAGCAGTGAAGAAAATAGCAATCAGCCCCAGCATTTT.

This clonotype was seen only a few times. CDR3 DNA: TGTGCCAGCAGTTTATTGAGGACAGGGGGCTTAGAGACCCAGTACTTC. It yields the protein CASSLLRTGGLETQYF. The chain joins TRBV12-3 or TRBV12-4 to TRBJ2-5, with TRBD1 identical over 11 bases. The CDR3 is 16 residues long. After removal of 2 bases from V and 4 bases from J, the junction contained 6 bases not matched to a gene.

This clonotype was picked up a small number of times. V is TRBV18 and J is TRBJ1-5; D possibly corresponds to TRBD1 (6 bases). The CDR3 covers 16 residues. Trimming left V 0 bases short and J 3 bases short, with 12 bases between. From germline, CDR1 is KGHSH and CDR2 LQKENI. CDR3 DNA: TGTGCCAGCTCACCACCGACAGGCCCCATCAATCAGCCCCAGCATTTT. Amino acid sequence: CASSPPTGPINQPQHF. Filled out from reference TRBV18 and TRBJ1-5, the complete variable domain reads NAGVMQNPRHLVRRRGQEARLRCSPMKGHSHVYWYRQLPEEGLKFMVYLQKENIIDESGMPKERFSAEFPKEGPSILRIQQVVRGDSAAYFCASSPPTGPINQPQHFGDGTRLSIL.

This clonotype was counted only a few times. CDR3 nucleotide sequence: TGTGCCAGCAGTTACTCGGGACAGGCAACATCCTACGAGCAGTACTTC. As protein: CASSYSGQATSYEQYF. V is TRBV6-2 or TRBV6-3 and J is TRBJ2-7; 8 nucleotides align to TRBD1. The CDR3 has 16 residues. The V gene's germline CDR1 is MNHEY and CDR2 SVGEGT. Trimming removed 0 bases from V and 1 base from J; junction bases left unmatched: 5.

Turning to this clonotype: A single base separates this from a much larger clone, so it may be a read error. The final CDR3 position lacks the conserved phenylalanine or tryptophan, pointing to a likely read error. The V call is TRBV6-1, the J call TRBJ1-1; D is perhaps TRBD1 (6 bases). Germline assignment: CDR1 MNHNS and CDR2 SASEGT. V was trimmed by 7 bases and J by 0 bases, leaving 21 bases between them. The CDR3 length is 17 residues. CDR3 protein: CASIKSLHTGLNTEAFY. The CDR3 DNA reads as TGTGCCAGCATCAAATCCCTTCATACAGGGCTGAACACTGAAGCTTTCTAT.

This clonotype was seen many times. The gene calls are TRBV7-8 and TRBJ2-2, with D uncertain. CDR3 length equals 15 residues. The germline V and J ends were trimmed by 4 bases and 1 base, with 10 bases remaining between them. In germline, CDR1 is SGHVS, CDR2 FQNEAQ. CDR3 coding DNA: TGTGCCAGCAGCTCGATAGGACGGAACACCGGGGAGCTGTTTTTT. This encodes CASSSIGRNTGELFF. Drawing the rest from reference TRBV7-8 and TRBJ2-2, the complete variable domain is GAGVSQSPRYKVAKRGQDVALRCDPISGHVSLFWYQQALGQGPEFLTYFQNEAQLDKSGLPSDRFFAERPEGSVSTLKIQRTQQEDSAVYLCASSSIGRNTGELFFGEGSRLTVL.

This clonotype was picked up many times. This clone may be a read error of a much larger clone one base away. CDR3 loop: CASTGQENTEAFF. The CDR3 DNA reads as TGTGCCAGCACTGGACAGGAGAACACTGAAGCTTTCTTT. The rearrangement uses TRBV6-1 and TRBJ1-1, with TRBD1 matching over 7 bases. The CDR3 totals 13 residues. J gave up 1 base and V 7 bases, and 3 bases lay outside the gene matches. In germline, CDR1 is MNHNS, CDR2 SASEGT.

Points on this clonotype: Just one base apart from a much larger clone, this may be a read error. V usage is TRBV6-1 and J usage is TRBJ2-7; a weak D match, TRBD2 (5 bases). The CDR3 has 14 amino acids. Germline CDR1 is MNHNS and CDR2 is SASEGT. The CDR3 loop reads CVSGSFKASYEQYF. The CDR3 DNA reads as TGTGTCAGCGGCTCGTTTAAGGCATCCTACGAGCAGTACTTC.

This clonotype has at least ten counts. The rearrangement joins TRBV19 to TRBJ1-1; D not resolved. Germline V gene lookup returns CDR1 LNHDA and CDR2 SQIVND (reference sequence). The CDR3 is made up of 14 amino acids. V was clipped by 4 bases and J by 1 base, with 10 bases between them. The CDR3 spells CASSNARGNTEAFF. The DNA of the CDR3 is TGTGCCAGTAGTAACGCCCGGGGGAACACTGAAGCTTTCTTT.

The genes are TRBV12-3 or TRBV12-4 and TRBJ1-2; D uncertain. CDR3 length: 13 amino acids. The germline V and J ends were trimmed by 3 bases and 6 bases, with 11 bases remaining between them. The CDR3 loop is CASSFMADNGYTF. In nucleotides, the CDR3 is TGTGCCAGCAGTTTCATGGCAGATAATGGCTACACCTTC.

In its sample, this clonotype was seen many times. V usage is TRBV6-1 and J usage is TRBJ1-5, with 8 nucleotides matching TRBD1. The CDR3 has 16 residues. Germline V gives CDR1 MNHNS, CDR2 SASEGT. V was pared by 1 base and J by 6 bases, with 8 bases of the junction left unmatched. CDR3 residues: CASSEGSGGAGQPQHF. CDR3 nucleotide sequence: TGTGCCAGCAGTGAAGGCTCAGGGGGCGCGGGTCAGCCCCAGCATTTT.

This clonotype has ten or more counts. This chain connects TRBV7-2 to TRBJ1-1, with D perhaps TRBD1 (5 bases). Trimming stripped 5 bases from V and 0 bases from J, with 13 bases between. Germline CDR1 and CDR2: SGHTA and FQGNSA. The CDR3 sequence is 15 residues long. CDR3 nucleotides: TGTGCCAGCAGCCCTCTGGGGGAAGTGAACACTGAAGCTTTCTTT. This codes for CASSPLGEVNTEAFF.

This clonotype was seen many times. One end of the junction does not line up with germline, which may come from a read error. The chain carries TRBV10-1 and TRBJ1-2, with D perhaps matching TRBD1 (5 bases). The CDR3 spans 13 residues. CDR1 and CDR2 from the germline V gene are WNHNN and SYGVQD (reference sequence). The CDR3 loop reads CASSESKGYGYSF. As DNA, the CDR3 is TGCGCCAGCAGTGAGTCGAAGGGGTATGGCTACAGCTTC.

A word on this clonotype: This clone may be a read error of a much larger clone one base away. This chain links TRBV18 with TRBJ1-2; 7 nucleotides line up with TRBD1. The CDR3 totals 13 residues. Germline loops: CDR1 KGHSH, CDR2 LQKENI. The CDR3 sequence is CASSPDRVYCYTF. The CDR3 nucleotides are TGTGCCAGCTCACCTGACAGGGTCTATTGCTACACCTTC.